This T cell receptor beta chain was captured by sequencing in a study of Ad26.COV2.S vaccination and SARS-CoV-2 variants. Study-wide background: Ad26.COV2.S given intramuscularly, once or twice 56 days apart. Findings of the study overall: Spike-specific CD8+ and CD4+ T cell responses reportedly showed substantial breadth after vaccination.

Noted treatment: around 19 received Ad26.COV2.S at low or high dose, single or two shots; 5 received placebo; per-sample allocation not given. All samples were drawn on day 63, counting from the first vaccine or placebo injection. Its platform was an Ad26 vector, and its expressed antigen was Wuhan-strain SARS-CoV-2 spike. Regarding this clone: Its antigen is currently unknown.

Between the trimmed V and J ends, which lost 1 base and 1 base, there was a span of 5 bases. Per germline, CDR1 LNHNV and CDR2 YYDKDF (reference sequence). This CDR3 is 14 amino acids long. Sequenced by immunoSEQ multiplex PCR; TCRdb stores in-frame clones only, minus some. This table holds some 350,000 clones, about 85% found once. This specimen consisted of peripheral blood, obtained in a trial of Ad26.COV2.S vaccine versus placebo. The clonotype originates from a person between 18 and 60 years old who received the Ad26.COV2.S COVID-19 vaccine or a placebo. The chain has TRBV15 and TRBJ2-1; D remains ambiguous. CDR3 amino acids: CATSRVMSYNEQFF. The CDR3 DNA sequence: TGTGCCACCAGCAGAGTCATGTCCTACAATGAGCAGTTCTTC.